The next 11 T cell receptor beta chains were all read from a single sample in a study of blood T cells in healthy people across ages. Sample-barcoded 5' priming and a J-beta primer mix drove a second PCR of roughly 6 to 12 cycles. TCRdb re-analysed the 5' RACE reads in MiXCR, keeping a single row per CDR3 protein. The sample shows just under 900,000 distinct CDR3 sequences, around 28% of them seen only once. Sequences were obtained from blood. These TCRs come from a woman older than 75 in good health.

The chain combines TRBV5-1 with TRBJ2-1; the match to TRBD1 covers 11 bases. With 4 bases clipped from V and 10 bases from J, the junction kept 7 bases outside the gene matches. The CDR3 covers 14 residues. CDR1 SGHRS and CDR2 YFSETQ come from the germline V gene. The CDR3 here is CASSPRTGGYEQFF. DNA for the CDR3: TGCGCCAGCAGCCCGCGGACAGGGGGCTACGAGCAGTTCTTC.

In DNA form, the CDR3 reads TGTGCCATCATGAGCGGGAGCAATGAGCAGTTCTTC. This sequence encodes CAIMSGSNEQFF. The V and J genes are TRBV10-3 and TRBJ2-1; 8 positions match TRBD2. Per germline, CDR1 ENHRY and CDR2 SYGVKD. CDR3 size: 12 residues. V shed 7 bases, J shed 6 bases, and the junction held 2 bases outside the gene matches.

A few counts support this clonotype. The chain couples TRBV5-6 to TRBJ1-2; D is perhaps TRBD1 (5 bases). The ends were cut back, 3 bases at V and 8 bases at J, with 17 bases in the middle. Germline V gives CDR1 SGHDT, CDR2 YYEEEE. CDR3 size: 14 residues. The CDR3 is CASSWGLGLEGYTF. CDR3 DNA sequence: TGTGCCAGCAGCTGGGGTCTGGGGCTGGAAGGCTACACCTTC.

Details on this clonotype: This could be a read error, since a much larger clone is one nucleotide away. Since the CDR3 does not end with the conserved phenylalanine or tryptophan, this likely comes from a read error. The CDR3 coding sequence is TGTGCCAGCAGGATCCACGGCAATGAGCAGTTCGTC. It yields the protein CASRIHGNEQFV. The V call is TRBV11-3, the J call TRBJ2-1, with D unresolved. The V end lost 6 bases, the J end lost 6 bases, and 9 bases lay between the germline ends. The CDR3 has 12 residues. Germline CDR1 SGHNT, CDR2 YENEEA.

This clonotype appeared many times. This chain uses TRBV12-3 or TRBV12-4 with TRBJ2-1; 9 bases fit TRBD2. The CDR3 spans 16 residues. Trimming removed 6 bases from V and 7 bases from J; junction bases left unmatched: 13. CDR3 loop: CASSPQGGGAWNEQFF. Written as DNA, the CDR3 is TGTGCCAGCAGCCCCCAGGGCGGGGGGGCTTGGAATGAGCAGTTCTTC.

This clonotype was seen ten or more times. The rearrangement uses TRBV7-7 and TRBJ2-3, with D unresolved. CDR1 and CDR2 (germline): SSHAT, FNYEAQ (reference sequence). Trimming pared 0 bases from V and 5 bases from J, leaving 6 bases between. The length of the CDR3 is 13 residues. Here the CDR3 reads CASSLALGDTQYF. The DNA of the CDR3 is TGTGCCAGCAGCTTAGCGCTAGGAGATACGCAGTATTTT.

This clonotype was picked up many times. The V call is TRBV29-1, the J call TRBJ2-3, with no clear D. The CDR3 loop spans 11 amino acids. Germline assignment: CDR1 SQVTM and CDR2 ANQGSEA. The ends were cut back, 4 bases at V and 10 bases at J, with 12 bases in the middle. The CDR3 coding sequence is TGCAGCGTTGTGCGGCTACCGGCGCAGTATTTT. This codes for CSVVRLPAQYF.

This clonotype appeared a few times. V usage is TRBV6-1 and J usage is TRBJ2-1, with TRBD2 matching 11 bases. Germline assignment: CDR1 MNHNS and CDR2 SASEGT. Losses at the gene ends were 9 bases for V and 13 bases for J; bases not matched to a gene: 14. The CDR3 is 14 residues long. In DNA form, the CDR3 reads TGTGCCAGTTCGCTGGGACTAGCGGTCACGGCCCAGTTCTTC. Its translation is CASSLGLAVTAQFF.

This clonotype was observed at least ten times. CDR3 protein: CSARQGAEDTQYF. CDR3 bases: TGCAGTGCCAGACAGGGGGCGGAAGATACGCAGTATTTT. The genes are TRBV20-1 and TRBJ2-3; 10 bases are a match to TRBD1. The V segment lost 6 bases and the J segment 5 bases; nucleotides outside the gene matches: 5. This CDR3 comprises 13 residues. The germline gives CDR1 DFQATT, CDR2 SNEGSKA (reference sequence).

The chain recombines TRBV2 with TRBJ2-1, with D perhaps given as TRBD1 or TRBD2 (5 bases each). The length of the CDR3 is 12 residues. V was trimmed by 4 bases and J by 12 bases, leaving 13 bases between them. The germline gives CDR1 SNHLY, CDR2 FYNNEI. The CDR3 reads CASSVRDPSQFF. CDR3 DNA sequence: TGTGCCAGCAGTGTCCGGGACCCGTCGCAGTTCTTC. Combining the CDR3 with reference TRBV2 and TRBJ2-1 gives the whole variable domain EPEVTQTPSHQVTQMGQEVILRCVPISNHLYFYWYRQILGQKVEFLVSFYNNEISEKSEIFDDQFSVERPDGSNFTLKIRSTKLEDSAMYFCASSVRDPSQFFGPGTRLTVL.

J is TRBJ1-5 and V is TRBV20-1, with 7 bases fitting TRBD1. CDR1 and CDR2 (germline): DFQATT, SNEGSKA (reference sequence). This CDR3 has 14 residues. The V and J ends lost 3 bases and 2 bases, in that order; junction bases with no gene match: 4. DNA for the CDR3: TGCAGTGCTAGCGTAGGGGGCGGCAATCAGCCCCAGCATTTT. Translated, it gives CSASVGGGNQPQHF.